The 10 T cell receptor beta chains presented below share a single source sample, sequenced in a study of blood T cell repertoires in COVID-19 (TCRdb year 2020). Receptor libraries were prepared by the immunoSEQ multiplex PCR assay. TCRdb limited this immuneACCESS table to in-frame rearrangements with V and J called. A share of clones is missing; checked studies link under half to unresolved V genes, and the rest is unexplained. Present in this sample are 220,000 or so clones, around four fifths of which were seen just once. 20% of the sample is taken by the ten largest. What was sequenced was peripheral blood. The receptors derive from a man aged 30 to 39 with active or convalescent COVID-19.

V and J are TRBV20-1 and TRBJ1-5, with no clear D. Per the germline V gene, CDR1 is DFQATT and CDR2 is SNEGSKA (reference sequence). V was pared by 5 bases and J by 7 bases, with 3 bases between. The CDR3 is made up of 9 amino acids. The CDR3 sequence: CSAGQPQHF. DNA for the CDR3: TGCAGTGCTGGCCAGCCCCAGCATTTT.

This clone was recorded only once. V usage is TRBV9 and J usage is TRBJ2-3; weak D call: TRBD1 (6 bases). Germline V gives CDR1 SGDLS, CDR2 YYNGEE. The CDR3 is 15 amino acids. V was clipped by 0 bases and J by 4 bases, with 12 bases between them. In DNA, the CDR3 is TGTGCCAGCAGCGTAGGTGTCAGGGGCGCAGATACGCAGTATTTT. Translating it yields CASSVGVRGADTQYF.

The chain links TRBV5-6 to TRBJ1-5; TRBD1 agrees at 10 bases. The CDR3 contains 16 residues. V was pared by 0 bases and J by 4 bases, with 4 bases of the junction left unmatched. The germline gives CDR1 SGHDT, CDR2 YYEEEE. DNA of the CDR3: TGTGCCAGCAGCTTGGGGGCGGGACAGGGGAATCAGCCCCAGCATTTT. Its translation is CASSLGAGQGNQPQHF.

This clone was counted only a few times. V is TRBV28 and J is TRBJ2-7, with TRBD1 identical over 11 bases. Trimming at V came to 4 bases and at J to 5 bases, leaving 7 bases not matched to a gene. This CDR3 region has 15 residues. CDR1 MDHEN and CDR2 SYDVKM come from the germline V gene. CDR3 sequence: CASSSGTGGPNEQYF. The CDR3 DNA is TGTGCCAGCAGTTCCGGGACAGGGGGTCCCAACGAGCAGTACTTC.

The V and J genes are TRBV29-1 and TRBJ2-2; D gene unclear. From germline, CDR1 is SQVTM and CDR2 ANQGSEA. V was clipped by 5 bases and J by 0 bases, with 7 bases between them. The CDR3 consists of 13 residues. The CDR3 DNA is TGCAGCGTTAGGCTAGCGAACACCGGGGAGCTGTTTTTT. Amino acid sequence: CSVRLANTGELFF.

This chain uses TRBV9 with TRBJ2-1; 8 bases align to TRBD1. This CDR3 contains 14 residues. Losses at the gene ends were 4 bases for V and 10 bases for J; bases not matched to a gene: 10. Looked up from germline, CDR1 is SGDLS and CDR2 is YYNGEE. This CDR3 reads CASSTRTGIGEQFF. For the CDR3, the DNA is TGTGCCAGCAGCACCCGGACAGGGATTGGCGAGCAGTTCTTC.

The V and J genes are TRBV28 and TRBJ1-1; no reliable D call. The V gene's germline CDR1 is MDHEN and CDR2 SYDVKM. This CDR3 is built from 13 residues. V gave up 3 bases and J gave up 2 bases, with 7 bases separating them. CDR3 sequence: CASSLRANTEAFF. The CDR3 region has the DNA TGTGCCAGCAGTTTGAGAGCCAACACTGAAGCTTTCTTT.

This rearrangement joins TRBV4-3 to TRBJ1-6, with D possibly matching TRBD1 (6 bases). The V end lost 1 base, the J end lost 3 bases, and 22 bases lay between the germline ends. In germline, CDR1 is LGHNA, CDR2 YSLEER. The CDR3 runs 20 residues. The CDR3 sequence is CASSQGDVGSPTGYNSPLHF. CDR3 nucleotides: TGCGCCAGCAGCCAAGGGGATGTCGGCAGCCCGACAGGCTATAATTCACCCCTCCACTTT.

This clone was seen only a few times. V and J are TRBV7-2 and TRBJ1-2, with TRBD1 identical over 7 bases. This CDR3 has 15 amino acids. Germline CDR1 SGHTA, CDR2 FQGNSA. Unmatched junction bases numbered 10, after V lost 2 bases and J lost 7 bases. In nucleotides, the CDR3 is TGTGCCAGCAGCTTAACCCAGGGGGATGGTAGTGGCTACACCTTC. Its translation: CASSLTQGDGSGYTF.

The chain employs TRBV4-1 and TRBJ2-4; TRBD2 is a possible D gene (7 bases). The CDR3 loop spans 15 amino acids. Trimming removed 1 base at V and 4 bases at J, with 11 bases between. Germline assignment: CDR1 MGHRA and CDR2 YSYEKL. The CDR3, as DNA: TGCGCCAGCAGCCAAGTCGGGGGGCTAAAAAACATTCAGTACTTC. As protein: CASSQVGGLKNIQYF.